This T cell receptor beta chain was profiled in a study of cytomegalovirus exposure and HLA in healthy donors. Overall study results and limits: Being productive about 87% or about 30% of the time was typical of most TCR beta V segments in an earlier analysis. According to reports, the classifier identified cytomegalovirus status with high specificity and sensitivity. An Asian-associated ancestry cluster reportedly showed fewer N-insertions than the approximately 660-donor mean in a later analysis.

Trimming removed 4 bases at V and 0 bases at J, with 11 bases between. The CDR3 contains 14 residues. Germline CDR1 and CDR2: SGHDT and YYEEEE. On this clone: As yet, its antigen is unknown.

While unrecorded immune exposures were likely, the donors were nominally healthy when sampled. The PCR had 60 Vbeta and 13 Jbeta primers. The repertoire was sequenced with immunoSEQ multiplex PCR; TCRdb's copy has only in-frame clones and lacks some. The data hold 80,000 or so clones, with about 80% observed a single time. The clonotype comes from a woman between 40 and 55 years old in good health and CMV-seronegative. What was sequenced was PBMCs. The chain uses TRBV5-6 and TRBJ2-7; D remains unclear. The CDR3 loop is CASSIGGSSYEQYF. DNA of the CDR3: TGTGCCAGCAGCATTGGCGGCTCCTCCTACGAGCAGTACTTC. The full variable domain, completed using reference TRBV5-6 and TRBJ2-7, is DAGVTQSPTHLIKTRGQQVTLRCSPKSGHDTVSWYQQALGQGPQFIFQYYEEEERQRGNFPDRFSGHQFPNYSSELNVNALLLGDSALYLCASSIGGSSYEQYFGPGTRLTVT.